This TCR beta chain was recovered during a study of T cell responses to AZD1222 COVID-19 vaccine. Study as a whole: Recipients boosted at about 4 weeks or about 12 weeks are pooled.

This clone was counted only a few times. The target antigen is unknown. The CDR3 spans 14 residues. CDR1 is SGHVS and CDR2 is FQNEAQ in the germline V gene. The V end was cut by 5 bases, the J end by 5 bases, with 16 bases between. TCRdb's copy holds only in-frame clones and misses some; the assay was immunoSEQ multiplex PCR. Of around 58,000 clones listed, roughly 80% are singletons. Notes on the study in general: The donor group comprised mostly white British people and more females; the analysis possibly underestimated clonal diversity. AZD1222 recipients seropositive at baseline numbered only six.

The clonotype was recovered from an adult in good health. The sequences come from peripheral blood, collected on day 0 of AZD1222 vaccination. The genes are TRBV7-8 and TRBJ2-7, with D hard to call. In DNA, the CDR3 is TGTGCCAGCAGCCCTCAAAGGACCACGCACGAGCAGTACTTC. It encodes CASSPQRTTHEQYF.